This paragraph reports one T cell receptor beta chain. This clonotype was seen many times. Its antigen is still unknown. No much larger clone exists at a distance of one base, and base qualities are not known. Stable Graves' hyperthyroidism was defined as no progression to ophthalmopathy during 18 months of follow-up. The hyperthyroidism patients were between 18 and 65 years old and newly diagnosed, with a disease duration of less than 2 months. Patients with uncontrolled infections, other autoimmune diseases, pregnancy or lactation were excluded. Clinical symptoms, serum thyroxine and TRAb, thyroid ultrasound, and orbital computed tomography formed the basis for the diagnoses. Ficoll-Paque density gradient centrifugation was used to isolate PBMCs from about 9.4 ml of fresh peripheral blood. Trizol reagent was used to extract total RNA, and RNA quality was then checked on an Agilent 2100 Bioanalyzer.

The TCR beta CDR3 regions were amplified from the RNA transcripts. The first round of RT-PCR for the TCR CDR3 was performed with the HTBI primer set and the Qiagen OneStep RT-PCR kit. Libraries were constructed in a second round of multiplex PCR, after which size selection and purification were performed. Libraries were sequenced paired-end with 100 bp reads on an Illumina HiSeq2000. The paper's data handling went like this. SOAPnuke was used to process the raw data, throwing out any read that contained adapters or uncalled bases, had a mean Phred below 15, or lacked an exact constant-primer or identifier match. High-quality paired reads were merged with COPE v1.2.5, and unique nucleotide sequences were defined as clonotypes. MiTCR v1.1 was used to align clonotypes to the IMGT TRBV, TRBD and TRBJ reference segments. Analysis was restricted to V-J combinations with a frequency above 0.0001, which covered roughly 99% of repertoires. The TCS score was defined as F50 (clonal expansion) divided by E x V (chaos), with BLOSUM62-based TCRdist calculated between CDR3 peptides within each V-J. Welch's t-statistics and random forest reduced fewer than 550 V-J features to some 14, which were used in a naive Bayes classifier (R e1071). TCRdb's own reprocessing of the public reads used fastp at Q25 and MiXCR and kept productive beta chains. All rows with the same CDR3 protein become a single entry with the most common DNA and genes. TCRdb, not the original authors, processed these V and J calls. This sample comprises 350,000 to 400,000 distinct CDR3 sequences, approximately 15% of them detected only once. The ten most abundant clones make up 32% of the sample.

The sample belongs to a study of T cells in Graves' hyperthyroidism and ophthalmopathy (dated by TCRdb to between 2018 and 2020). As for the study more broadly: Peripheral blood samples were taken at the time of initial diagnosis, prior to any treatment. TCR V-J signatures able to tell the groups apart were searched for in a discovery cohort of 90 to 100 patients, of whom about 40 had Graves' ophthalmopathy and under 65 had stable Graves' hyperthyroidism. Prospective prediction of ophthalmopathy was tested in an independent validation cohort of 18 to 20 hyperthyroidism patients and 17 patients who later progressed to ophthalmopathy. For training and testing, the 100 or so patients in the discovery cohort were randomly divided in a 7:3 ratio. In addition, the study compared T-cell repertoires in thyroid tissue and in blood from about 6 Graves' hyperthyroidism patients. Once sampling was done, hyperthyroidism patients were given methimazole at a starting dose of 30 mg daily, whereas ophthalmopathy patients were given high-dose intravenous methylprednisolone. TCR Vbeta CDR3 sequencing of 120 to 150 peripheral blood samples (over 40 ophthalmopathy, about 75 hyperthyroidism and roughly 17 progressor patients) is reported in the paper. Findings and caveats that apply to the study as a whole: No statistical method was used to set the sample size in advance, and investigators knew the group allocation. Most expanded thyroid clonotypes (frequency above 0.001) were also found in blood, which suggests that blood repertoires may mirror thyroid immune responses. Ophthalmopathy was separated from stable hyperthyroidism by a 13 V-J signature model, with around 90% sensitivity and approximately 84% specificity obtained in cross-validation and 80%/75% obtained in testing. In validation, progression to ophthalmopathy was predicted by the model with more than 65% sensitivity and 72% to 85% specificity, a median of approximately 6.5 months before onset.

Its CDR3 holds 15 amino acids, cysteine through phenylalanine. The only DNA kept is the CDR3, 45 bases in frame from the first base. The germline V and J ends show losses of 6 bases and 3 bases respectively, and no gene match explains 13 bases of the junction. CDR1 and CDR2 (DFQATT, SNEGSKA) derive from the germline V gene (reference sequence). This receptor was identified in a woman younger than 45 with Graves' hyperthyroidism. The chain couples TRBV20-1 to TRBJ2-7; TRBD2 lines up with 8 middle nucleotides. Sequencing input: blood. CDR3 loop: CSARTAGTRVYEQYF. The nucleotide sequence reads as follows: TGCAGTGCCAGGACAGCCGGGACTAGAGTCTACGAGCAGTACTTC.